This TCR beta chain was found in a study of T cells in Graves' hyperthyroidism and ophthalmopathy. Regarding the study as a whole: Stable hyperthyroidism was separated from ophthalmopathy by a model based on 13 V-J features. Most clonotypes that expanded in the thyroid above 0.001 also showed up in blood.

Amplification yielded TCR beta CDR3 regions, with RNA transcripts as the source. Primed by the HTBI set, a first-round RT-PCR was run on the TCR CDR3. TCRdb ran MiXCR on the multiplex PCR reads and lists one entry per CDR3 protein. The profile shows roughly 100,000 distinct CDR3 sequences, roughly 39% of them singletons. The sample holds many counts of this clonotype. The antigen is undetermined. Criteria for exclusion of patients were uncontrolled infection, other autoimmune disease, pregnancy or lactation. The ends lost 9 bases at V and 0 bases at J; junction bases unmatched: 14. This CDR3 has 17 residues. The germline V gene encodes CDR1 SEHNR and CDR2 FQNEAQ (reference sequence).

The source material was peripheral blood or thyroid tissue (not recorded which). The chain uses TRBV7-9 and TRBJ1-2, with 9 bases that match TRBD1. The source of this sequence is a woman in her thirties with Graves' hyperthyroidism. The CDR3 loop reads CARGYRDRDRANYGYTF. In nucleotides, the CDR3 is TGTGCCAGAGGATACCGGGACAGGGACCGAGCTAACTATGGCTACACCTTC.